Below, 21 T cell receptor beta chains from the same sample are listed, as sequenced in a study of T cells in Graves' hyperthyroidism and ophthalmopathy (dated by TCRdb to 2018 to 2020). The library was obtained by multiplex PCR. The sequencer listed for this sample is Illumina HiSeq 2000. The TCR beta CDR3 regions were amplified from RNA transcripts. A first-round RT-PCR of the TCR CDR3 used the HTBI primer set with the Qiagen OneStep RT-PCR kit. Through fastp at Q25 and MiXCR, TCRdb rebuilt clones from the public reads, retaining in-frame beta chains. Records with the same CDR3 protein are collapsed into one entry carrying the most frequent genes and DNA. The sample profile shows 500,000 or so distinct CDR3 sequences; 16% of them were found once. The top ten clones comprise 29% of the sample. What was sequenced was blood. The receptors shown here come from a woman aged 25 to 45 with Graves' ophthalmopathy.

This clonotype appeared many times. The rearrangement uses TRBV5-1 and TRBJ2-3; tentative D call: TRBD2 (5 bases). The CDR3 covers 14 residues. From germline, CDR1 is SGHRS and CDR2 YFSETQ. V shed 5 bases and J shed 1 base, with 11 bases lying between them. In DNA form, the CDR3 reads TGCGCCAGCAGTGATAATAGCGGCACAGATACGCAGTATTTT. It encodes CASSDNSGTDTQYF.

In this sample, this clonotype turned up a few times. The genes are TRBV4-3 and TRBJ2-2; possible D gene TRBD2, 6 bases. The CDR3 is 18 amino acids. Germline lookup yields CDR1 LGHNA and CDR2 YSLEER. Trimming removed 1 base from V and 8 bases from J, with 23 bases in between. The CDR3 coding sequence is TGCGCCAGCAGCCAAGCTCCCCCGGGACTGCCATTAAGAGGGGAGCTGTTTTTT. Protein: CASSQAPPGLPLRGELFF.

This clonotype was counted at least ten times. The chain couples TRBV7-2 to TRBJ1-1; D unclear. The V end lost 2 bases, the J end lost 1 base, and 8 bases lay between the germline ends. From germline, CDR1 is SGHTA and CDR2 FQGNSA. CDR3 length equals 14 residues. Here the CDR3 reads CASSLRGSNTEAFF. The CDR3 region has the DNA TGTGCCAGCAGCTTACGGGGATCGAACACTGAAGCTTTCTTT. Full variable domain (outside the CDR3, taken from reference TRBV7-2 and TRBJ1-1): GAGVSQSPSNKVTEKGKDVELRCDPISGHTALYWYRQSLGQGLEFLIYFQGNSAPDKSGLPSDRFSAERTGGSVSTLTIQRTQQEDSAVYLCASSLRGSNTEAFFGQGTRLTVV.

The chain couples TRBV5-1 to TRBJ2-7; the D is unclear. The CDR3 spans 14 residues. Germline CDR1 SGHRS, CDR2 YFSETQ. V was trimmed by 0 bases and J by 1 base, leaving 8 bases between them. CDR3 sequence reads: CASSLEYGSYEQYF. The CDR3 DNA sequence: TGCGCCAGCAGCTTGGAGTACGGATCCTACGAGCAGTACTTC.

The chain uses TRBV19 and TRBJ1-1; TRBD1 might be the D (5 bases). Deletions cut 7 bases from V and 8 bases from J, with 20 bases between. Germline-derived CDR1 and CDR2 are LNHDA and SQIVND (reference sequence). The CDR3 length is 14 residues. CDR3: CASTSGTLAGEAFF. CDR3 sequence (DNA): TGTGCCAGTACCAGCGGGACCCTCGCCGGCGAAGCTTTCTTT.

The table lists this clonotype with many counts. The rearrangement uses TRBV12-3 or TRBV12-4 and TRBJ2-4, with D perhaps matching TRBD2 (6 bases). The CDR3 is 16 amino acids. Deletions cut 5 bases from V and 0 bases from J, with 14 bases between. The CDR3 sequence is CASSHTQRVAKNIQYF. CDR3 nucleotides: TGTGCCAGCAGTCATACGCAGCGGGTAGCCAAAAACATTCAGTACTTC.

This clonotype was counted at least ten times. This rearrangement joins TRBV28 to TRBJ1-4; TRBD1 is a possible D gene (5 bases). This CDR3 is 15 amino acids long. V was pared by 4 bases and J by 2 bases, with 11 bases between. The germline gives CDR1 MDHEN, CDR2 SYDVKM. This CDR3 is CASSYARATNEKLFF. The CDR3 DNA is TGTGCCAGCAGTTACGCCAGGGCTACTAATGAAAAACTGTTTTTT.

This clonotype was detected many times. The chain is built from TRBV3-1 and TRBJ1-1; D not resolved. The ends were cut back, 0 bases at V and 2 bases at J, with 13 bases in the middle. The germline V gene encodes CDR1 LGHDT and CDR2 YNNKEL (reference sequence). The CDR3 is 16 amino acids. CDR3 in amino acids: CASSQEFARVNTEAFF. CDR3 DNA sequence: TGTGCCAGCAGCCAAGAATTTGCGCGGGTTAACACTGAAGCTTTCTTT.

J is TRBJ2-7 and V is TRBV20-1, with a possible D match to TRBD2 (6 bases). V was pared by 6 bases and J by 2 bases, with 20 bases between. The germline V gene encodes CDR1 DFQATT and CDR2 SNEGSKA (reference sequence). The CDR3 has 15 amino acids. The CDR3 region is CSASPARDSTYEQYF. For the CDR3, the DNA is TGCAGTGCCTCCCCCGCCCGGGACTCAACCTACGAGCAGTACTTC.

This chain connects TRBV9 to TRBJ2-7, with 8 bases lining up with TRBD2. The germline V gene encodes CDR1 SGDLS and CDR2 YYNGEE. Losses at the gene ends were 1 base for V and 5 bases for J; bases not matched to a gene: 8. The CDR3 has 15 residues. CDR3 coding DNA: TGTGCCAGCAGCGTATCGGGGGGGCGCGGGAACGAGCAGTACTTC. Translating it yields CASSVSGGRGNEQYF.

The sample holds many counts of this clonotype. The gene calls are TRBV28 and TRBJ2-2; 9 nucleotides match TRBD1. CDR1 and CDR2 from the germline V gene are MDHEN and SYDVKM. Trimming removed 5 bases from V and 5 bases from J; junction bases left unmatched: 9. The CDR3 has 16 amino acids. CDR3 sequence (DNA): TGTGCCAGCAGTCCTACGGACAGGGGTTTAACCGGGGAGCTGTTTTTT. Its protein product is CASSPTDRGLTGELFF.

This clonotype was observed a handful of times. The chain uses TRBV9 and TRBJ1-2, with TRBD1 matching over 9 bases. The V and J ends lost 0 bases and 4 bases, in that order; junction bases with no gene match: 4. The CDR3 runs 15 residues. The V gene's germline CDR1 is SGDLS and CDR2 YYNGEE. The CDR3 DNA reads TGTGCCAGCAGCGTAGGGGACAGGGTGGTCTATGGCTACACCTTC. It specifies CASSVGDRVVYGYTF.

J is TRBJ2-2 and V is TRBV28; perhaps D is TRBD1 or TRBD2 (7 bases each). V was clipped by 2 bases and J by 14 bases, with 15 bases between them. The CDR3 is made up of 13 amino acids. Germline CDR1 is MDHEN and CDR2 is SYDVKM. The CDR3 DNA follows: TGTGCCAGCAGTTTACCCCCAGGGGGGGGACTGTTTTTT. Translating gives CASSLPPGGGLFF.

The rearrangement uses TRBV20-1 and TRBJ2-3, with 12 bases lining up with TRBD2. The CDR3 is made up of 18 amino acids. CDR1 is DFQATT and CDR2 is SNEGSKA in the germline V gene (reference sequence). CDR3 in DNA: TGCAGCGTAGAGATTCTAGCGGGAGGGGCCCGTAGCACAGATACGCAGTATTTT. Translating it yields CSVEILAGGARSTDTQYF.

The J gene is TRBJ2-7, the V gene TRBV27; maybe TRBD1 (6 bases). Germline V gene sequence: CDR1 MNHEY, CDR2 SMNVEV (reference sequence). CDR3 length equals 15 residues. The V end lost 5 bases, the J end lost 3 bases, and 17 bases lay between the germline ends. The CDR3 region has the DNA TGTGCCAGCAGTACCAGGGGTTTTGGACTCTACGAGCAGTACTTC. Protein: CASSTRGFGLYEQYF.

The chain carries TRBV5-8 and TRBJ2-5; 8 nucleotides match TRBD1. The CDR3 totals 15 residues. Trimming at V came to 4 bases and at J to 5 bases, leaving 10 bases not matched to a gene. CDR1 SGHTS and CDR2 YDEGEE come from the germline V gene. The CDR3 region is CASSGETGGRETQYF. The CDR3, as DNA: TGTGCCAGCAGCGGGGAAACAGGGGGTAGGGAGACCCAGTACTTC.

This chain joins TRBV7-3 and TRBJ2-3; the match to TRBD2 covers 10 bases. The CDR3 spans 15 residues. The J segment lost 4 bases and the V segment lost 4 bases, leaving 5 bases of the junction unmatched. The germline CDR1 and CDR2 sequences are SGHTA and FQGTGA. CDR3: CASSSASGSADTQYF. The DNA for the CDR3 is TGTGCCAGCAGCTCTGCTAGCGGGAGCGCAGATACGCAGTATTTT.

This clonotype was counted a few times. The rearrangement links TRBV4-3 to TRBJ1-4, with TRBD1 identical over 9 bases. With 0 bases clipped from V and 9 bases from J, the junction kept 8 bases outside the gene matches. The germline V gene has CDR1 LGHNA and CDR2 YSLEER. The CDR3 is 16 amino acids. This CDR3 reads CASSQDWDRAPQKLFF. The DNA of the CDR3 is TGCGCCAGCAGCCAAGATTGGGACAGGGCCCCTCAAAAACTGTTTTTT.

The rearrangement uses TRBV6-1 and TRBJ1-1; 12 nucleotides line up with TRBD1. V trimming: 4 bases; J trimming: 4 bases; junction bases outside the gene matches: 4. This CDR3 is built from 15 residues. CDR1 MNHNS and CDR2 SASEGT come from the germline V gene. DNA of the CDR3: TGTGCCAGCAGTGCCTGGGACAGGGGGCGCACTGAAGCTTTCTTT. Residues: CASSAWDRGRTEAFF.

In this sample, this clonotype turned up many times. The CDR3 is CASSLAPEGSYEQYF. CDR3 sequence (DNA): TGTGCCAGCAGCCTCGCGCCGGAGGGCTCCTACGAGCAGTACTTC. The rearrangement joins TRBV7-2 to TRBJ2-7; D perhaps matches TRBD2 (6 bases). The CDR3 is made up of 15 amino acids. Germline V gives CDR1 SGHTA, CDR2 FQGNSA. The germline V and J ends were trimmed by 5 bases and 0 bases, with 14 bases remaining between them.

This clonotype was observed many times. The chain carries TRBV3-1 and TRBJ2-1; D ambiguous. V lost 6 bases and J lost 0, with 12 bases in between. CDR1 is LGHDT and CDR2 is YNNKEL in the germline V gene (reference sequence). CDR3 size: 15 residues. As DNA, the CDR3 is TGTGCCAGCAGTTTGGTGGTTGGCTCCTACAATGAGCAGTTCTTC. Translation gives CASSLVVGSYNEQFF.